The rows below give T cell receptor beta chains drawn from one sample of a study of post-analysis software for immune sequencing data. From the PCR reads, TCRdb called clonotypes with MiXCR, one entry per CDR3 protein. The data show approximately 770,000 distinct CDR3 sequences, with around 46% seen just once and 4.9% held by the top ten. Sequencing used blood. These TCRs come from a girl aged 5-17 years with multiple sclerosis. The CDR3 runs from the conserved cysteine through the conserved F or W. D genes are given only for firm matches. Clone sizes are given selectively: once, few, many, or a class where the clone is expanded.

v_gene: TRBV10-3; abundance: NA; d_gene: NA; j_gene: TRBJ1-2; CDR3nt: TGTGCCATCATTAGGGTTACCTATGGCTACACCTTC; CDR3aa: CAIIRVTYGYTF
v_gene: TRBV15; abundance: NA; d_gene: NA; j_gene: TRBJ2-7; CDR3nt: TGTGCCACCAGCAGTGGAATAGCTGTCGAGCAGTACTTC; CDR3aa: CATSSGIAVEQYF
v_gene: TRBV20-1; abundance: few; d_gene: TRBD2; j_gene: TRBJ2-1; CDR3nt: TGCAGTGCTCAACCTTTAGCGGGAGTTTATGAGCAGTTCTTC; CDR3aa: CSAQPLAGVYEQFF
v_gene: TRBV6-5; abundance: few; d_gene: NA; j_gene: TRBJ2-5; CDR3nt: TGTGCCAGCAGCCGCACAGCGAACCAAGAGACCCAGTACTTC; CDR3aa: CASSRTANQETQYF
v_gene: TRBV29-1; abundance: few; d_gene: TRBD1; j_gene: TRBJ1-2; CDR3nt: TGCAGCGTTTACGGGACAGGGGATTTCTATGGCTACACCTTC; CDR3aa: CSVYGTGDFYGYTF
v_gene: TRBV9; abundance: NA; d_gene: NA; j_gene: TRBJ2-1; CDR3nt: TGTGCCAGCAGCGCACAGGGATTCTACAATGAGCAGTTCTTC; CDR3aa: CASSAQGFYNEQFF
v_gene: TRBV6-6; abundance: NA; d_gene: NA; j_gene: TRBJ2-7; CDR3nt: TGTGCCAGCATCACGAATCCTCTCTACGAGCAGTACTTC; CDR3aa: CASITNPLYEQYF
v_gene: TRBV12-3/TRBV12-4; abundance: few; d_gene: NA; j_gene: TRBJ2-1; CDR3nt: TGTGCCAGCAGTTCCCGGGACTTTGGAGTTGAGCAGTTCTTC; CDR3aa: CASSSRDFGVEQFF
v_gene: TRBV7-2; abundance: NA; d_gene: NA; j_gene: TRBJ2-2; CDR3nt: TGTGCCAGCAGCCCCCCCGTGGACACCGGGGAGCTGTTTTTT; CDR3aa: CASSPPVDTGELFF
v_gene: TRBV27; abundance: NA; d_gene: TRBD2; j_gene: TRBJ2-3; CDR3nt: TGTGCCAGCAGTTCCCCCCTTCGACTAGCTCCAGATACGCAGTATTTT; CDR3aa: CASSSPLRLAPDTQYF
v_gene: TRBV5-1; abundance: NA; d_gene: NA; j_gene: TRBJ2-7; CDR3nt: TGCGCCAGCAGGGTGTCATCCTACGAGCAGTACTTC; CDR3aa: CASRVSSYEQYF
v_gene: TRBV29-1; abundance: NA; d_gene: TRBD1; j_gene: TRBJ2-7; CDR3nt: TGCAGCACAGGGGAAGGAATCGAATACGAGCAGTACTTC; CDR3aa: CSTGEGIEYEQYF
v_gene: TRBV20-1; abundance: few; d_gene: TRBD1; j_gene: TRBJ1-2; CDR3nt: TGCAGTGCTAGAGACCGTTGGACAGGGGGCTATGGCTACACCTTC; CDR3aa: CSARDRWTGGYGYTF
v_gene: TRBV6-2/TRBV6-3; abundance: NA; d_gene: TRBD2; j_gene: TRBJ2-3; CDR3nt: TGTGCCAGCAGTTACATTAGCGGGGGGTCACGAGGTACGCAGTATTTT; CDR3aa: CASSYISGGSRGTQYF
v_gene: TRBV20-1; abundance: many; d_gene: NA; j_gene: TRBJ1-1; CDR3nt: TGCAGTGCTAGAGGGAACACTGAAGCTTTCTTT; CDR3aa: CSARGNTEAFF
v_gene: TRBV5-6; abundance: few; d_gene: TRBD2; j_gene: TRBJ2-7; CDR3nt: TGTGCCAGCACCCCGCGCGGACTAGCGGGGGACTACGAGCAGTACTTC; CDR3aa: CASTPRGLAGDYEQYF
v_gene: TRBV12-3/TRBV12-4; abundance: NA; d_gene: NA; j_gene: TRBJ1-2; CDR3nt: TGTGCCAGCAGTTTGAGGGGTCGGGGTGGCTACACCTTC; CDR3aa: CASSLRGRGGYTF
v_gene: TRBV5-1; abundance: once; d_gene: NA; j_gene: TRBJ1-2; CDR3nt: TGCGCCAGCAGCTGGGCCTCAGAAAACTATGGCTACACCTTC; CDR3aa: CASSWASENYGYTF
v_gene: TRBV7-8; abundance: NA; d_gene: NA; j_gene: TRBJ2-5; CDR3nt: TGTGCCAGCAGCTTAGACGGGGGACAAGAGACCCAGTACTTC; CDR3aa: CASSLDGGQETQYF
v_gene: TRBV27; abundance: few; d_gene: TRBD2; j_gene: TRBJ2-1; CDR3nt: TGTGCCAGCAGGGCCAGCGGGAGGGCCTGGTTCTTC; CDR3aa: CASRASGRAWFF
v_gene: TRBV7-3; abundance: NA; d_gene: NA; j_gene: TRBJ2-1; CDR3nt: TGTGCCGGCAGCCCGGGTCGGTGGACTCGAAACTACAATGAGCAGTTCTTC; CDR3aa: CAGSPGRWTRNYNEQFF
v_gene: TRBV12-3/TRBV12-4; abundance: few; d_gene: TRBD1; j_gene: TRBJ1-5; CDR3nt: TGTGCCAGCAGTTTGAGGACAGGGTCAAATCAGCCCCAGCATTTT; CDR3aa: CASSLRTGSNQPQHF
v_gene: TRBV9; abundance: NA; d_gene: NA; j_gene: TRBJ2-1; CDR3nt: TGTGCCAGCAGCGTAGACGCCTCCGGGGATGAGCAGTTCTTC; CDR3aa: CASSVDASGDEQFF
v_gene: TRBV7-6; abundance: NA; d_gene: NA; j_gene: TRBJ1-6; CDR3nt: TGTGCCAGCAGCACCGCCGGGACACGAGGGTTTGGTTCACCCCTCCACTTT; CDR3aa: CASSTAGTRGFGSPLHF
v_gene: TRBV29-1; abundance: few; d_gene: TRBD2; j_gene: TRBJ2-3; CDR3nt: TGCAGCGCTGGGACGGGACTAGCGGGAGACGATACGCAGTATTTT; CDR3aa: CSAGTGLAGDDTQYF